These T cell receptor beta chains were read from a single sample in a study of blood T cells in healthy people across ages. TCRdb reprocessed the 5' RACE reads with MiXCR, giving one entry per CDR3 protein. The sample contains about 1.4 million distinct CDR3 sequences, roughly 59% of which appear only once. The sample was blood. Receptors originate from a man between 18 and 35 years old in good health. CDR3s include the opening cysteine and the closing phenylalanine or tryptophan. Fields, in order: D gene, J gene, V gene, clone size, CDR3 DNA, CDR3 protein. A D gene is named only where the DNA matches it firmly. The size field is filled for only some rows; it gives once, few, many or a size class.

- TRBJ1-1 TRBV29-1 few TGCAGCGTTACGGACACTGAAGCTTTCTTT CSVTDTEAFF
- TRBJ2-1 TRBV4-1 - TGCGCCAGCAGCCAAGGAAGCGGCTTTCCCTCCTACAATGAGCAGTTCTTC CASSQGSGFPSYNEQFF
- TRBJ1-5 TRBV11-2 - TGTGCCAGCAGCTTAGGGTGGGGTACTCAGCCCCAGCATTTT CASSLGWGTQPQHF
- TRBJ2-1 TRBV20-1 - TGCAGTGCTGTAGGAGATGAGCAGTTCTTC CSAVGDEQFF
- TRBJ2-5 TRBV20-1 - TGCAGTGCTAGAAAGGACAATGGTGGGGAGCAGTACTTC CSARKDNGGEQYF
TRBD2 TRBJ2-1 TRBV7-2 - TGTGCCAGCAGCCTAACTAGCGGGAGGGCCCAGTCATACAATGAGCAGTTCTTC CASSLTSGRAQSYNEQFF
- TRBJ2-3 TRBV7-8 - TGTGCCAGCAGCTTCCCCCTAGGTGCAGAGACAGATACGCAGTATTTT CASSFPLGAETDTQYF
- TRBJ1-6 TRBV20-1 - TGCAGTGCTCACTTGGGCTCCTATAATTCACCCCTCCACTTT CSAHLGSYNSPLHF
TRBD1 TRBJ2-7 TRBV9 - TGTGCCAGCAGTATGGACAGGGACGAGCAGTACTTC CASSMDRDEQYF
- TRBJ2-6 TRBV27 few TGTGCCAGCAGTTTACGACGGGGTACTGGGGCCAACGTCCTGACTTTC CASSLRRGTGANVLTF
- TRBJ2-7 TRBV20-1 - TGCAGTGCTCGGCGGACGGGGCAAAACGAGCAGTACTTC CSARRTGQNEQYF
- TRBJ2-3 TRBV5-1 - TGCGCCAGCAGCTTTAGTGGGACACCAGGGTCGTGGACAGATACGCAGTATTTT CASSFSGTPGSWTDTQYF
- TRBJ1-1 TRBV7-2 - TGTGCCAGCAGCTTATGGGGGGGGCGAAGTTTAAGGACTGAAGCTTTCTTT CASSLWGGRSLRTEAFF
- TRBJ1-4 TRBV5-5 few TGTGCCAGCAGCTTGTCTCTGGATGAAAAACTGTTTTTT CASSLSLDEKLFF
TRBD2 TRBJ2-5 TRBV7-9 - TGTGCCAGCAGCCCTTCGGGGACTAGCGGCCAAGAGACCCAGTACTTC CASSPSGTSGQETQYF
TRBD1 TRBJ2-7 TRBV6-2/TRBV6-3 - TGTGCCAGCAGCCCCAGTTTGGGACAGGCTGGTTACGAGCAGTACTTC CASSPSLGQAGYEQYF
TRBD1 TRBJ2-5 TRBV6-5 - TGTGCCAGTGCGGCCGTGACAGGGTCCCTCCAAGAGACCCAGTACTTC CASAAVTGSLQETQYF
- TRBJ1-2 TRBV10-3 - TGTGCCATCAGTGAGGTATCTGGCTACACCTTC CAISEVSGYTF
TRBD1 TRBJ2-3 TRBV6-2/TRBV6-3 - TGTGCCAGCAGTTACTCCCGACAGGGGGCATGGTCAGATACGCAGTATTTT CASSYSRQGAWSDTQYF
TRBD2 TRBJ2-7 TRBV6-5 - TGTGCCAGCAGTTGGGGCCGGGGGGGCTCCTACGGGCAGTACTTC CASSWGRGGSYGQYF
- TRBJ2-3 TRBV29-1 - TGCAGCGTTGTAGGAAACCCGAAAGCCGAAAGCACAGATACGCAGTATTTT CSVVGNPKAESTDTQYF
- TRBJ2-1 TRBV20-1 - TGCAGTGCTAGCAAGTTTGAGCAGTTCTTC CSASKFEQFF
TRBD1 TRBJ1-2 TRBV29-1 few TGCAGCGCGAACGGACAGGTTGGGGATGGCTACACCTTC CSANGQVGDGYTF
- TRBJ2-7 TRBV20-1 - TGCAGTGCACCTGTAGACTACGAGCAGTACTTC CSAPVDYEQYF
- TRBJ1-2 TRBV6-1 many TGTGCCAGCAGTGACCAGGGTTATGGCTACACCTTC CASSDQGYGYTF
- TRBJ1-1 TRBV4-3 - TGCGCCAGCAGCCAAGATCCGGGACTTGACACTGAAGCTTTCTTT CASSQDPGLDTEAFF
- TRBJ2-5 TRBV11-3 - TGTGCCAGCAGCTCGACACACTCTCCCCGAGAGACCCAGTACTTC CASSSTHSPRETQYF
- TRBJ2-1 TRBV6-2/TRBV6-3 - TGTGCCAGCAGTTACCAAGCCGGGGCCCACAATGAGCAGTTCTTC CASSYQAGAHNEQFF
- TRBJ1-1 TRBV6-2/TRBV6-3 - TGTGCCAGCAGACACGGTACCACTGAAGCTTTCTTT CASRHGTTEAFF
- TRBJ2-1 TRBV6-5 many TGTGCCAGCAGTCCAACTACCGGGCCTTACAATGAGCAGTTCTTC CASSPTTGPYNEQFF
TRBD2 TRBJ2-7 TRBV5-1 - TGCGCCAGCACGACTAGCGGGGGTTACTACGAGCAGTACTTC CASTTSGGYYEQYF
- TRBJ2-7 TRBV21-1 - TGTGCCAGCAGCAAAAAGCCGACAGGGATCACCTACGAGCAGTACTTC CASSKKPTGITYEQYF
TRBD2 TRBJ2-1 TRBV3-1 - TGTGCCAGCAGCCCGGGACTAGCGATTTCCAATGAGCAGTTCTTC CASSPGLAISNEQFF
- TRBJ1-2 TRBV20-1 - TGCAGTGCTAGAGATGTTGAACAGGGTGACTATGGCTACACCTTC CSARDVEQGDYGYTF
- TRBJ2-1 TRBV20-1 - TGCAGTGCTAGAGAGGGTGGGGCGAGCTCCTACAATGAGCAGTTCTTC CSAREGGASSYNEQFF
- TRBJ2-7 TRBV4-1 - TGCGCCAGCAGCCAAGAAGAGCAGGGAACCTACGAGCAGTACTTC CASSQEEQGTYEQYF
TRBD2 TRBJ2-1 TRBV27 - TGTGCCAGCAGTTTATCCGGGACTAGTTACTACAATGAGCAGTTCTTC CASSLSGTSYYNEQFF